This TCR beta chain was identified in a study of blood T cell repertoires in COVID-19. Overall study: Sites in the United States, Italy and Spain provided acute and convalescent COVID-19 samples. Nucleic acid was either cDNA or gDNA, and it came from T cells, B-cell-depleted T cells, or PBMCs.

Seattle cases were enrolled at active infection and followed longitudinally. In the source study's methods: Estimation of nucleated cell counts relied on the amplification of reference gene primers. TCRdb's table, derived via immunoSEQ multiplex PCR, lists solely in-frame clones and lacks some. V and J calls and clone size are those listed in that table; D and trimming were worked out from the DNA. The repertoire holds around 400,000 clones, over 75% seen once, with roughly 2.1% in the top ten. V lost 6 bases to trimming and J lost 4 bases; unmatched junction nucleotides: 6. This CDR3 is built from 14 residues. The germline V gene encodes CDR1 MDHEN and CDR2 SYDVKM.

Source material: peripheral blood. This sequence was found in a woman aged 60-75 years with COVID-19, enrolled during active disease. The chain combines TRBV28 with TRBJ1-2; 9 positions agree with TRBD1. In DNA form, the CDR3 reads TGTGCCAGCAGAAACAGGGGGCCGCTCTATGGCTACACCTTC. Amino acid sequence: CASRNRGPLYGYTF.